The 10 T cell receptor beta chains reported below all come from one sample, sequenced in a study of OX40 agonist ivuxolimab in advanced cancers. The table came from immunoSEQ multiplex PCR; TCRdb's copy has only in-frame clones and leaves some out. The repertoire includes around 33,000 clones, approximately 89% of them detected once, and around a tenth sits in the top ten. The material was CD4+ or CD8+ T cells sorted from blood, obtained in a trial of the OX40 agonist ivuxolimab. These receptors came from an adult with an advanced solid tumor such as melanoma, head and neck, liver or kidney cancer.

The chain has TRBV4-3 and TRBJ2-3, with TRBD2 identical over 7 bases. Germline CDR1 is LGHNA and CDR2 is YSLEER. V shed 0 bases, J shed 0 bases, and the junction held 6 bases outside the gene matches. This CDR3 has 17 amino acids. The CDR3 here is CASSQDRSSGSTDTQYF. The CDR3 nucleotides read TGCGCCAGCAGCCAAGATCGAAGTAGCGGGAGCACAGATACGCAGTATTTT.

The chain's CDR3 is CAISTGGDRNEQFF. CDR3 coding DNA: TGTGCCATCAGTACGGGGGGCGACCGGAATGAGCAGTTCTTC. This chain uses TRBV10-3 with TRBJ2-1; tentatively, D is TRBD2 (7 bases). Germline CDR1 ENHRY, CDR2 SYGVKD. The CDR3 extends over 14 amino acids. V lost 5 bases, J lost 7 bases, and 15 bases lay in between.

V is TRBV19 and J is TRBJ2-7; 7 bases align to TRBD1. V lost 4 bases and J lost 4; bases outside the gene matches: 4. Germline CDR1 and CDR2: LNHDA and SQIVND (reference sequence). This CDR3 contains 13 residues. The CDR3 loop is CASSSDREYEQYF. Here the CDR3 DNA reads TGTGCCAGTAGTAGCGACAGGGAGTACGAGCAGTACTTC.

This chain connects TRBV7-2 to TRBJ1-2; D gene unclear. Per germline, CDR1 SGHTA and CDR2 FQGNSA. The CDR3 consists of 13 residues. V shed 5 bases and J shed 0 bases, with 7 bases lying between them. As DNA, the CDR3 is TGTGCCAGCAGCCCGGCCCCTAACTATGGCTACACCTTC. This codes for CASSPAPNYGYTF.

Note on this clone: The junction does not match germline at one end; this may be a read error. This sequence joins TRBV5-3 and TRBJ1-2; 11 bases fit TRBD1. TRBV5-3 is treated as an ORF (open reading frame) with a function not yet certain. The CDR3 is 18 residues long. DNA for the CDR3: TGTGCCAGAAGCCACGGGACAGGGGGGAGGGACTCGGGCTATGACTACACCTTC. It encodes CARSHGTGGRDSGYDYTF.

The chain joins TRBV7-9 to TRBJ2-2; D is unresolved. V shed 4 bases and J shed 8 bases, with 8 bases lying between them. Germline values: CDR1 SEHNR, CDR2 FQNEAQ (reference sequence). This CDR3 contains 12 residues. CDR3 protein: CASSSLGGELFF. In DNA, the CDR3 is TGTGCCAGCAGCTCCCTCGGGGGGGAGCTGTTTTTT.

This clone has only one observation. J is TRBJ2-3 and V is TRBV2; 8 nucleotides align to TRBD1. The CDR3 extends over 15 amino acids. Unmatched junction bases numbered 9, after V lost 8 bases and J lost 2 bases. The V gene's germline CDR1 is SNHLY and CDR2 FYNNEI. CDR3 DNA: TGTGCCAGCTTTCGACAGGGGAAGGTCACAGATACGCAGTATTTT. Amino acid sequence: CASFRQGKVTDTQYF.

This rearrangement joins TRBV9 to TRBJ1-3; D remains unclear. Trimming pared 0 bases from V and 0 bases from J, leaving 7 bases between. Germline V CDR1 and CDR2: SGDLS, YYNGEE. The CDR3 covers 15 residues. In nucleotides, the CDR3 is TGTGCCAGCAGCGTAGCGCCAGCCTCTGGAAACACCATATATTTT. Translated: CASSVAPASGNTIYF.

The rearrangement joins TRBV5-6 to TRBJ2-3, with TRBD2 as a possible D gene (6 bases). The CDR3 sequence is 16 residues long. The V and J ends lost 3 bases and 3 bases respectively, with 17 bases between them. Germline-derived CDR1 and CDR2 are SGHDT and YYEEEE. CDR3 residues: CASSSSWGGATDTQYF. The CDR3 nucleotides read TGTGCCAGCAGCTCTTCCTGGGGCGGGGCGACAGATACGCAGTATTTT.

The rearrangement uses TRBV6-5 and TRBJ2-6; the D is unclear. CDR1 is MNHEY, CDR2 SVGAGI, per germline. Trimming removed 7 bases at V and 3 bases at J, with 10 bases between. The CDR3 sequence is 14 residues long. In nucleotides, the CDR3 is TGTGCCAGCACCAATCTAGGTGGGGCCAACGTCCTGACTTTC. Residues: CASTNLGGANVLTF.